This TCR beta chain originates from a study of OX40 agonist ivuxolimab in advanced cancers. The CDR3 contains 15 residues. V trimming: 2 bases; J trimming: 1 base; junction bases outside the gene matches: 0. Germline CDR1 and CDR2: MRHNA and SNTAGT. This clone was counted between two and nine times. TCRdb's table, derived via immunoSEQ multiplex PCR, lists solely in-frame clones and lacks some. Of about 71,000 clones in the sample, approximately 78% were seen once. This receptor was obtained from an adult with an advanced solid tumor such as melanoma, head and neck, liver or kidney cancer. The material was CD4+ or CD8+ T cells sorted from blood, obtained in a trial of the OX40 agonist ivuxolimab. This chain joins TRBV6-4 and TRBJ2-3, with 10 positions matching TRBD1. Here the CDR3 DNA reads TGTGCCAGCAGTGACGGGACAGGGGGCACAGATACGCAGTATTTT. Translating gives CASSDGTGGTDTQYF.